The 15 T cell receptor beta chains reported below all come from one sample, sequenced in a study of T cells in Graves' hyperthyroidism and ophthalmopathy. TCR beta CDR3 region amplification was performed from RNA transcripts. First-round RT-PCR targeting the TCR CDR3 was performed with the HTBI primer set. TCRdb passed the multiplex PCR reads through MiXCR, listing each CDR3 protein once. The sample records approximately 400,000 distinct CDR3 sequences, more than 12% being singletons. Sequenced: blood. These receptors were taken from a woman in her 30s with Graves' ophthalmopathy.

This sequence joins TRBV20-1 and TRBJ2-3; 7 bases match TRBD2. Germline CDR1 is DFQATT and CDR2 is SNEGSKA (reference sequence). J was trimmed by 5 bases and V by 5 bases; bases with no gene match: 10. CDR3 length equals 14 residues. This CDR3 is CSAALAEVGDTQYF. The CDR3 coding sequence is TGCAGTGCTGCTCTAGCGGAAGTGGGAGATACGCAGTATTTT.

This clonotype was seen only a few times. The chain recombines TRBV19 with TRBJ1-3; D possibly corresponds to TRBD1 (5 bases). CDR3 length: 14 residues. V shed 10 bases and J shed 0 bases, with 13 bases lying between them. The germline V gene has CDR1 LNHDA and CDR2 SQIVND (reference sequence). CDR3 nucleotides: TGTGCCACTAAAGGGACGGCCTCTGGAAACACCATATATTTT. Translating it yields CATKGTASGNTIYF.

This clonotype was observed at least ten times. The chain joins TRBV28 to TRBJ1-2; 7 nucleotides align to TRBD1. This CDR3 is 15 amino acids long. The germline V gene encodes CDR1 MDHEN and CDR2 SYDVKM. Trimming cost V 1 base and J 4 bases; bases outside gene matches: 6. The CDR3 is CASSLSRAGGYGYTF. Here the CDR3 DNA reads TGTGCCAGCAGTTTATCGCGGGCAGGGGGCTATGGCTACACCTTC.

This clonotype was seen a handful of times. At one end, the junction sequence differs from germline, possibly due to a read error. V usage is TRBV6-1 and J usage is TRBJ2-2; possibly TRBD1 or TRBD2 for D (5 bases each). The V gene's germline CDR1 is MNHNS and CDR2 SASEGT. The CDR3 totals 17 residues. CDR3 residues: CTSSPLHEGPNTGELFF. DNA of the CDR3: TGTACCAGCAGCCCCCTCCACGAGGGACCGAACACCGGGGAGCTGTTTTTT.

This clonotype showed up many times. This chain joins TRBV20-1 and TRBJ1-2, with D uncertain. Looked up from germline, CDR1 is DFQATT and CDR2 is SNEGSKA (reference sequence). The CDR3 runs 11 residues. Trimming pared 5 bases from V and 2 bases from J, leaving 6 bases between. The CDR3 DNA is TGCAGTGCTCCGGCAAACTATGGCTACACCTTC. Translating gives CSAPANYGYTF.

Ten or more counts support this clonotype. The genes are TRBV18 and TRBJ2-2; TRBD2 is a possible D gene (5 bases). Trimming removed 3 bases at V and 6 bases at J, with 17 bases between. Germline assignment: CDR1 KGHSH and CDR2 LQKENI. The CDR3 is 16 residues long. The CDR3 here is CASSPLASTGPGELFF. In DNA form, the CDR3 reads TGTGCCAGCTCACCTCTGGCTAGCACTGGCCCCGGGGAGCTGTTTTTT.

This clonotype came up many times. The rearrangement uses TRBV30 and TRBJ1-4; a possible D gene is TRBD1 (6 bases). Trimming stripped 4 bases from V and 7 bases from J, with 19 bases between. Germline values: CDR1 GTSNPN, CDR2 SVGIG (reference sequence). The CDR3 covers 15 residues. The CDR3 loop reads CAWTPPGTYREKLFF. CDR3 bases: TGTGCCTGGACACCGCCCGGGACATATCGTGAAAAACTGTTTTTT.

The sample holds many counts of this clonotype. This chain connects TRBV20-1 to TRBJ2-5; D is undetermined. Trimming took off 0 bases at V and 0 bases at J, with 14 bases between the two ends. Germline CDR1 and CDR2: DFQATT and SNEGSKA (reference sequence). This CDR3 region has 16 residues. CDR3 nucleotide sequence: TGCAGTGCTAGAGATCCCGCAGGAGCCTACCAAGAGACCCAGTACTTC. Translated: CSARDPAGAYQETQYF.

This clonotype was counted between two and nine times. The chain combines TRBV29-1 with TRBJ1-6; D is ambiguous. Trimming shortened V by 3 bases and J by 0 bases, and 6 bases separated the two germline ends. The V gene's germline CDR1 is SQVTM and CDR2 ANQGSEA. The CDR3 runs 14 residues. This chain's CDR3 is CSVENDSYNSPLHF. DNA for the CDR3: TGCAGCGTTGAGAACGACTCCTATAATTCACCCCTCCACTTT.

This rearrangement joins TRBV5-5 to TRBJ1-5, with 10 bases matching TRBD1. J gave up 3 bases and V 0 bases, and 9 bases lay outside the gene matches. This CDR3 region has 18 residues. Germline assignment: CDR1 SGHKS and CDR2 YYEKEE (reference sequence). For the CDR3, the DNA is TGTGCCAGCAGCTTGGTGGGGGACAGGGGACGGTTCAATCAGCCCCAGCATTTT. Its translation: CASSLVGDRGRFNQPQHF.

V and J are TRBV7-8 and TRBJ2-7, with D maybe TRBD2 (6 bases). This CDR3 contains 14 residues. The V and J ends lost 5 bases and 2 bases respectively, with 13 bases between them. Germline V CDR1 and CDR2: SGHVS, FQNEAQ. The CDR3 region has the DNA TGTGCCAGCAGCCGCCCGGGGGACCCCTACGAGCAGTACTTC. Its protein is CASSRPGDPYEQYF.

CDR3 sequence: CAWTLADGETQYF. The DNA of the CDR3 is TGTGCCTGGACTCTAGCGGACGGGGAGACCCAGTACTTC. The chain couples TRBV30 to TRBJ2-5, with 7 nucleotides matching TRBD2. The CDR3 sequence is 13 residues long. Germline CDR1 and CDR2: GTSNPN and SVGIG (reference sequence). The ends lost 4 bases at V and 5 bases at J; junction bases unmatched: 7.

The chain is built from TRBV6-2 or TRBV6-3 and TRBJ2-5; 10 nucleotides align to TRBD2. The J segment lost 2 bases and the V segment lost 4 bases, leaving 7 bases of the junction unmatched. From germline, CDR1 is MNHEY and CDR2 SVGEGT. There are 16 residues in the CDR3. Here the CDR3 reads CASSFQLAGLQETQYF. Written as DNA, the CDR3 is TGTGCCAGCAGTTTCCAACTAGCGGGGCTACAAGAGACCCAGTACTTC.

This clonotype was observed at least ten times. The V gene is TRBV7-8, the J gene TRBJ2-5, with 13 bases matching TRBD2. J gave up 2 bases and V 4 bases, and 13 bases lay outside the gene matches. The CDR3 loop spans 19 amino acids. The germline V gene has CDR1 SGHVS and CDR2 FQNEAQ. CDR3 amino acids: CASSSTSGGAFGTQETQYF. Here the CDR3 DNA reads TGTGCCAGCAGCTCAACTAGCGGGGGGGCTTTCGGGACTCAAGAGACCCAGTACTTC.

This clonotype showed up just a few times. The chain is built from TRBV29-1 and TRBJ1-1, with D perhaps TRBD1 (5 bases). V lost 6 bases, J lost 6 bases, and 11 bases lay in between. Germline-derived CDR1 and CDR2 are SQVTM and ANQGSEA. The CDR3 runs to 11 residues. The CDR3 nucleotides are TGCAGCGTCAGGGCCCTTGCTGAAGCTTTCTTT. This encodes CSVRALAEAFF. Together with reference TRBV29-1 and TRBJ1-1, the CDR3 gives the full variable domain: SAVISQKPSRDICQRGTSLTIQCQVDSQVTMMFWYRQQPGQSLTLIATANQGSEATYESGFVIDKFPISRPNLTFSTLTVSNMSPEDSSIYLCSVRALAEAFFGQGTRLTVV.